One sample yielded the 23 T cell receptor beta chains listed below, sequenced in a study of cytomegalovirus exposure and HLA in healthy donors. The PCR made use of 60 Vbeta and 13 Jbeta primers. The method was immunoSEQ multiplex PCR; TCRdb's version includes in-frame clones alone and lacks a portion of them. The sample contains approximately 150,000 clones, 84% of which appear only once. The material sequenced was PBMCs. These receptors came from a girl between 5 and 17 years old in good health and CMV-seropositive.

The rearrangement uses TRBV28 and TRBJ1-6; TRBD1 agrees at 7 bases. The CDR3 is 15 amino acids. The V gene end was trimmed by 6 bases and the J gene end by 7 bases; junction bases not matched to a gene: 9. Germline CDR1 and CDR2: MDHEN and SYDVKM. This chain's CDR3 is CASSEIGQVNSPLHF. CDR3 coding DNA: TGTGCCAGCAGCGAGATCGGACAGGTCAATTCACCCCTCCACTTT.

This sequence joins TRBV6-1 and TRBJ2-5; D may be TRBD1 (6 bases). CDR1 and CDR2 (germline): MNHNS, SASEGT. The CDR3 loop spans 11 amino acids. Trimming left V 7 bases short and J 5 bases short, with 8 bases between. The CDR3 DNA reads TGTGCCAGCATCCAGGGGGAGACCCAGTACTTC. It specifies CASIQGETQYF.

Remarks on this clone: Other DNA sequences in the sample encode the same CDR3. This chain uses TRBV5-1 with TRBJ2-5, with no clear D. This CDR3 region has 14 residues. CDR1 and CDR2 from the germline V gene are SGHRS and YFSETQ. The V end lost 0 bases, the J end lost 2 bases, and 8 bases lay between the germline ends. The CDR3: CASSLGDSQETQYF. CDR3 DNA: TGCGCCAGCAGCTTGGGTGACTCGCAAGAGACCCAGTACTTC. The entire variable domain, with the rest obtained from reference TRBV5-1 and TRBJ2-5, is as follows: KAGVTQTPRYLIKTRGQQVTLSCSPISGHRSVSWYQQTPGQGLQFLFEYFSETQRNKGNFPGRFSGRQFSNSRSEMNVSTLELGDSALYLCASSLGDSQETQYFGPGTRLLVL.

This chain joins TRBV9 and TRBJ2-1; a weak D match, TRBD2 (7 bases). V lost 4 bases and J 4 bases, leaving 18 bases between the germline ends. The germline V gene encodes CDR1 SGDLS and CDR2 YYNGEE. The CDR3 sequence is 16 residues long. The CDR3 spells CASSPPGGGPYNEQFF. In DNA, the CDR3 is TGTGCCAGCAGCCCCCCCGGCGGGGGCCCTTACAATGAGCAGTTCTTC.

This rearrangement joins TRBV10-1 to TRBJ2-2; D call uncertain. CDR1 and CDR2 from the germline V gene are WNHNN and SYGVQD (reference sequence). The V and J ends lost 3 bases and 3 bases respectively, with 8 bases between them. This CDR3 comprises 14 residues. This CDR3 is CASSDPQDTGELFF. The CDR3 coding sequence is TGCGCCAGCAGTGACCCTCAGGACACCGGGGAGCTGTTTTTT.

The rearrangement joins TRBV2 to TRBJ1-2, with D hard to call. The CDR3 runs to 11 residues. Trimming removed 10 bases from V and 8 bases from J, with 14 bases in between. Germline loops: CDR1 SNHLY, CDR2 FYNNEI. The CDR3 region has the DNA TGTGCCAATCGGCAGGATGCCGGCTACACCTTC. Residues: CANRQDAGYTF. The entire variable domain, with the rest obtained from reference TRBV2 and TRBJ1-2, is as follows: EPEVTQTPSHQVTQMGQEVILRCVPISNHLYFYWYRQILGQKVEFLVSFYNNEISEKSEIFDDQFSVERPDGSNFTLKIRSTKLEDSAMYFCANRQDAGYTFGSGTRLTVV.

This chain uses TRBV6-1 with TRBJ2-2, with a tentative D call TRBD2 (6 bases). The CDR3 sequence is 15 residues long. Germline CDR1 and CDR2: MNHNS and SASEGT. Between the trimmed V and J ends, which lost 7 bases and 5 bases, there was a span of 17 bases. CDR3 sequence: CASMGLLIDTGELFF. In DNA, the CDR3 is TGTGCCAGCATGGGACTCCTCATTGATACCGGGGAGCTGTTTTTT.

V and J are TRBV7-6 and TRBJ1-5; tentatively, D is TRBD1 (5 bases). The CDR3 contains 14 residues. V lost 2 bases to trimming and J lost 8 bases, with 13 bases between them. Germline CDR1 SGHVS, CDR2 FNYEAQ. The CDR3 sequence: CASSLFPGPEPQHF. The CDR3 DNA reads TGTGCCAGCAGCTTATTCCCAGGGCCTGAGCCCCAGCATTTT.

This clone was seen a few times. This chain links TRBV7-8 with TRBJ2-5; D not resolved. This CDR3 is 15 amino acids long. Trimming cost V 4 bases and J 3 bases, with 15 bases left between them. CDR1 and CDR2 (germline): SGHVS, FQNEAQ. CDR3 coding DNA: TGTGCCAGCAGCTATACCAGGAACACAAAAGAGACCCAGTACTTC. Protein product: CASSYTRNTKETQYF. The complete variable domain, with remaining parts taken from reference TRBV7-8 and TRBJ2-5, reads GAGVSQSPRYKVAKRGQDVALRCDPISGHVSLFWYQQALGQGPEFLTYFQNEAQLDKSGLPSDRFFAERPEGSVSTLKIQRTQQEDSAVYLCASSYTRNTKETQYFGPGTRLLVL.

CDR3 DNA sequence: TGCGCCAGCAGCCAAGGGACAGGGGACACTGAAGCTTTCTTT. Translated: CASSQGTGDTEAFF. The chain is built from TRBV4-1 and TRBJ1-1; the match to TRBD1 covers 9 bases. The CDR3 totals 14 residues. Germline CDR1 MGHRA, CDR2 YSYEKL. Germline trimming cut 1 base from V and 3 bases from J; bases unmatched to any gene: 0.

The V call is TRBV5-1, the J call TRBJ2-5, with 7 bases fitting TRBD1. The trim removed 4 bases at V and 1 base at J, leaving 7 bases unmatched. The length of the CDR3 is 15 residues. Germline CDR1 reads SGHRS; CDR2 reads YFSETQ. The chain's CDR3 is CASSPLTGAQETQYF. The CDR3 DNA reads TGCGCCAGCAGCCCCCTCACAGGGGCCCAAGAGACCCAGTACTTC.

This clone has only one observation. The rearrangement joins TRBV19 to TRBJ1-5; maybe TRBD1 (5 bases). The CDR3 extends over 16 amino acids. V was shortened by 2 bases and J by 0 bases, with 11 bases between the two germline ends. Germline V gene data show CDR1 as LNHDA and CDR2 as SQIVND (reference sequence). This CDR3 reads CASSISRGYSNQPQHF. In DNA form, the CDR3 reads TGTGCCAGTAGTATAAGTCGGGGGTATAGCAATCAGCCCCAGCATTTT.

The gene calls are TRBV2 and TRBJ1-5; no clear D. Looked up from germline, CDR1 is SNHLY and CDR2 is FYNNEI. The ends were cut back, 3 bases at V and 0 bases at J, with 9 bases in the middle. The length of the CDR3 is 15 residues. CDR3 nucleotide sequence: TGTGCCAGCAGTGACTCAGGCTATAGCAATCAGCCCCAGCATTTT. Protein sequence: CASSDSGYSNQPQHF.

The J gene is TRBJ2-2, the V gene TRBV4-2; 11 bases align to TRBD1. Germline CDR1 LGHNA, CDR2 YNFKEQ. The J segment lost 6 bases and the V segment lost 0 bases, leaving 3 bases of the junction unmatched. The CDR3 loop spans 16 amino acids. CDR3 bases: TGTGCCAGCAGCCAAGATGGACAGGGGGCCGCCGGGGAGCTGTTTTTT. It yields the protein CASSQDGQGAAGELFF.

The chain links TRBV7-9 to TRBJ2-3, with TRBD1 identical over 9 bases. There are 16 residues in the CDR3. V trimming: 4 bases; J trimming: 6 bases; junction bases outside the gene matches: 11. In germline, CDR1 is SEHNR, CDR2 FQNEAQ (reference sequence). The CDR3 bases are TGTGCCAGCAGCTCCCAGGGACAGGGAGTGGGGGATACGCAGTATTTT. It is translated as CASSSQGQGVGDTQYF.

CDR3 coding DNA: TGTGCCAGCAGCCTCGTGGGACAGGGGGCAAGCTCCTACGAGCAGTACTTC. This translates into CASSLVGQGASSYEQYF. The V gene is TRBV7-6, the J gene TRBJ2-7, with TRBD1 identical over 12 bases. V was clipped by 5 bases and J by 0 bases; unmatched bases: 8. The germline CDR1 and CDR2 sequences are SGHVS and FNYEAQ. The CDR3 has 17 residues.

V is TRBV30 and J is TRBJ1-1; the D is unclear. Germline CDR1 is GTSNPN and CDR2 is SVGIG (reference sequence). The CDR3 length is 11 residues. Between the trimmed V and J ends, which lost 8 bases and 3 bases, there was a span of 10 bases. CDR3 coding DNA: TGTGCCCGTAGGAGGGACACTGAAGCTTTCTTT. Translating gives CARRRDTEAFF.

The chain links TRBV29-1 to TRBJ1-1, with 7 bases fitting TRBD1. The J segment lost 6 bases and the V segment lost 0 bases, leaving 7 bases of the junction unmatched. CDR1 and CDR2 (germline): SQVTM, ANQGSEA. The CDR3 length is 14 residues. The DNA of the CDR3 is TGCAGCGTTGAAGATCGTATCAGGGGGGCTGAAGCTTTCTTT. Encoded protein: CSVEDRIRGAEAFF.

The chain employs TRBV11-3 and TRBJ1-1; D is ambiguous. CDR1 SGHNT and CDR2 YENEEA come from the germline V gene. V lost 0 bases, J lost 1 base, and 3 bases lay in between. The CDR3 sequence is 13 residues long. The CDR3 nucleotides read TGTGCCAGCAGCTTAGACGGGAACACTGAAGCTTTCTTT. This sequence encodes CASSLDGNTEAFF.

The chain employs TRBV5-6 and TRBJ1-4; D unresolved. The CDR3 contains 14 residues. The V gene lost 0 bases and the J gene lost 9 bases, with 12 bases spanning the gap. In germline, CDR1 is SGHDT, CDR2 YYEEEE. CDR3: CASSLGTGGKKLFF. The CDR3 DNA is TGTGCCAGCAGCTTGGGGACGGGAGGAAAAAAACTGTTTTTT.

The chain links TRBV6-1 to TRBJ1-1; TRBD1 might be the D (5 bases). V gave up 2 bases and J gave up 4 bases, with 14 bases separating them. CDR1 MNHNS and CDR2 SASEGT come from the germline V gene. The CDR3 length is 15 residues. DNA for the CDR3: TGTGCCAGCAGTGAACCGACAGCATGGATCACTGAAGCTTTCTTT. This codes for CASSEPTAWITEAFF.

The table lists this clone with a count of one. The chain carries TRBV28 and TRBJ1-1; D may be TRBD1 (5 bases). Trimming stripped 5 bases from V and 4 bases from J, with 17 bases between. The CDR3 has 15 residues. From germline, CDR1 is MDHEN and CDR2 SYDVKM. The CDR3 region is CASSRIQGWGTEAFF. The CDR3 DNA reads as TGTGCCAGCAGTCGCATCCAGGGTTGGGGCACTGAAGCTTTCTTT.

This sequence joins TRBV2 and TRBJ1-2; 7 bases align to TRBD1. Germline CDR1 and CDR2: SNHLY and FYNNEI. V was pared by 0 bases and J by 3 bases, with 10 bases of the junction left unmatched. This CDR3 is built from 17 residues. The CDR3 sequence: CASSEALRDRDDYGYTF. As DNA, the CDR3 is TGTGCCAGCAGTGAAGCGCTGCGTGACAGGGACGACTATGGCTACACCTTC.